This TCR beta chain was recorded in a study of blood T cell repertoires in COVID-19. As for the study in general: The origin of the acute and convalescent COVID-19 samples was the United States, Italy and Spain.

V lost 5 bases and J lost 8, with 18 bases in between. The length of the CDR3 is 14 residues. Germline CDR1 MNHEY, CDR2 SVGAGI. The Seattle patients, enrolled during active infection, were followed longitudinally. The table came from immunoSEQ multiplex PCR; TCRdb's copy has only in-frame clones and leaves some out. The sample yields roughly 230,000 clones, almost 90% seen once. The source of this sequence is an older woman with COVID-19, enrolled during active disease. The chain has TRBV6-5 and TRBJ1-2, with no clear D. The specimen was peripheral blood. DNA for the CDR3: TGTGCCAGCAGTCCCCGCACGCCCTCGAGAGGCTACACCTTC. This sequence encodes CASSPRTPSRGYTF.